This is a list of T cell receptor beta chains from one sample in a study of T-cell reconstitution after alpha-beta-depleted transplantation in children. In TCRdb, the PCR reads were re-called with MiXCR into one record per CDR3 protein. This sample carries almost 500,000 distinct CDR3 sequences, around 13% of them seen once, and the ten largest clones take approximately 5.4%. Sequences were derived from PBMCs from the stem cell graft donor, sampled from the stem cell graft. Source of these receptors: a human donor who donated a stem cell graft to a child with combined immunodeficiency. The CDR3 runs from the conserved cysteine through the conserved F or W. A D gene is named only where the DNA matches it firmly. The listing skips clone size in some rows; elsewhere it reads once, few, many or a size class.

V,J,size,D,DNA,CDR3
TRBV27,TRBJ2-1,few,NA,TGTGCCAGCAGTTTCGGGCGTCGCTCCTACAATGAGCAGTTCTTC,CASSFGRRSYNEQFF
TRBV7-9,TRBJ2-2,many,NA,TGTGCCAGCGGTCCAGGGAAGACCGGGGAGCTGTTTTTT,CASGPGKTGELFF
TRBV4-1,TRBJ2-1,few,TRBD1,TGCGCCAGCAGCCCCAAGGGGCACAGGGGTGTCATTGATGAGCAGTTCTTC,CASSPKGHRGVIDEQFF
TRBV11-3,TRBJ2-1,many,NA,TGTGCCAGCAGCTACGCCCTAGATAGCCTAGGGTTCAATGAGCAGTTCTTC,CASSYALDSLGFNEQFF
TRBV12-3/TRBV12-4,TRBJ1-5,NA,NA,TGTGCCAGCAGTTTAGGGCACTATAGCAATCAGCCCCAGCATTTT,CASSLGHYSNQPQHF
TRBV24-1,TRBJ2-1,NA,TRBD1,TGTGCCACCAGTGGAGGGGACAGGTACAATGAGCAGTTCTTC,CATSGGDRYNEQFF
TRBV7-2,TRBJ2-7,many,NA,TGTGCCAGCAGCCCAAGAGCGTTCCAGGCCTACGAGCAGTACTTC,CASSPRAFQAYEQYF
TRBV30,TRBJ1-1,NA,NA,TGTGCCTGGAGTGTTGACATGAACACTGAAGCTTTCTTT,CAWSVDMNTEAFF
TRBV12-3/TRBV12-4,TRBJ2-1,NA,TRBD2,TGTGCCAGCAGTCCCACTAGCGGGGGGCCCTCCTACAATGAGCAGTTCTTC,CASSPTSGGPSYNEQFF
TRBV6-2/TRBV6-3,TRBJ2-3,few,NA,TGTGCCAGCAGTACCCTCGAGTTTTCTAGCACAGATACGCAGTATTTT,CASSTLEFSSTDTQYF
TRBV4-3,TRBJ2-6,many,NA,TGCGCCAGCAGCCAAGGGAGGGGAGCTGGGGCCAACGTCCTGACTTTC,CASSQGRGAGANVLTF
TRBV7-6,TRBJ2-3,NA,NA,TGTGCCAGCAGCTTAGTGAAGTCAGGCCGAAAGCCCACAGATACGCAGTATTTT,CASSLVKSGRKPTDTQYF
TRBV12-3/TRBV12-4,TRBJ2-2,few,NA,TGTGCCAGTATTAGGGGCACCGGGGAGCTGTTTTTT,CASIRGTGELFF
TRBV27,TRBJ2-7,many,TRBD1,TGTGCCAGCAGTTCAGCCTCCGGGACAGGGCGCTACGAGCAGTACTTC,CASSSASGTGRYEQYF
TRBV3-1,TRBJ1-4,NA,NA,TGTGCCAGCAGCCGGTCGAATGAAAAACTGTTTTTT,CASSRSNEKLFF
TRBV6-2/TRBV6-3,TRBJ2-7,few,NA,TGTGCCAGCAGTCTGCGGGACCTTGCACTCTACGAGCAGTACTTC,CASSLRDLALYEQYF
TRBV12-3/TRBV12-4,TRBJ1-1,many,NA,TGTGCCAGCAGTTTTTACGGCTTAGAGGCTTTCTTT,CASSFYGLEAFF
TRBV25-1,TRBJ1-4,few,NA,TGTGCCAGCAGTGAATACCGGGGGTTCTTTGAAAAACTGTTTTTT,CASSEYRGFFEKLFF
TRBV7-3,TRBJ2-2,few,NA,TGTGCCAGCAGCGTCGTTTCAGGGAACACCGGGGAGCTGTTTTTT,CASSVVSGNTGELFF
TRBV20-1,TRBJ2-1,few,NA,TGCAGTGCCAGGGACGCGAATAGGGTCCATGAGCAGTTCTTC,CSARDANRVHEQFF
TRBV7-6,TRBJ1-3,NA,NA,TGTGCCAGCAGCTCCTGGTTCTCTGGAAACACCATATATTTT,CASSSWFSGNTIYF
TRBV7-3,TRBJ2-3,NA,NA,TGTGCCAGCGCAAGGGACCAAAGCACAGATACGCAGTATTTT,CASARDQSTDTQYF
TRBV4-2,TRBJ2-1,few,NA,TGTGCCAGCACCGGGACGACTATAAATGAGCAGTTCTTC,CASTGTTINEQFF
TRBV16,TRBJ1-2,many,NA,TGTGCCAGCAGTCGACAGGAGAACTATGGCTACACCTTC,CASSRQENYGYTF
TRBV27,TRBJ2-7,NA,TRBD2,TGTGCCAGCAGTTTATGGGAGGGGAAAGGGCTTTACTTC,CASSLWEGKGLYF
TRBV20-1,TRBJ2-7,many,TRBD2,TGCAGTGCGGGGACTAGCGGACAAGGGGGAACCTACGAGCAGTACTTC,CSAGTSGQGGTYEQYF
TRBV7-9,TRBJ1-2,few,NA,TGTGCCAGCAGTTCTCTTAGGGGATTCTATGGCTACACCTTC,CASSSLRGFYGYTF
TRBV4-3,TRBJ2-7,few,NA,TGCGCCAGCAGCCAAGGCGCCTCCTACGAGCAGTACTTC,CASSQGASYEQYF
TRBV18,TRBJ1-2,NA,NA,TGTGCCAGCTCATCCACAGGAATAGTAAACTATGGCTACACCTTC,CASSSTGIVNYGYTF
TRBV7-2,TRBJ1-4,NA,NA,TGTGCCAGCAGCTTTCGGGCTAAGGGGGAAAAACTGTTTTTT,CASSFRAKGEKLFF
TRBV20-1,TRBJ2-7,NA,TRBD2,TGCAGTGCTTCTAGCGGGGCCTACGAGCAGTACTTC,CSASSGAYEQYF
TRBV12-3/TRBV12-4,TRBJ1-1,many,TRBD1,TGTGCCAGCAGTACCTCCAGGGGGGTCAAGAACACTGAAGCTTTCTTT,CASSTSRGVKNTEAFF
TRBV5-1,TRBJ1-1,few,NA,TGCGCCAGCAGCTTGAACAGGTATATGAACACTGAAGCTTTCTTT,CASSLNRYMNTEAFF
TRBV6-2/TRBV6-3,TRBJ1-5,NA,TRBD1,TGTGCCAGCAGACGGGACAGGGTCAATCAGCCCCAGCATTTT,CASRRDRVNQPQHF
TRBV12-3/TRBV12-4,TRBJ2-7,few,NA,TGTGCCAGCAGTTTCGAGATCTACGAGCAGTACTTC,CASSFEIYEQYF
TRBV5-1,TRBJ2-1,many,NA,TGCGCCAGCAGCTTGGACGGGTGGAATGAGCAGTTCTTC,CASSLDGWNEQFF
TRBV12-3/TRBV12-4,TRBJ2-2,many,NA,TGTGCCAGCAGTTTTGGGTACGGGGGCACCGGGGAGCTGTTTTTT,CASSFGYGGTGELFF
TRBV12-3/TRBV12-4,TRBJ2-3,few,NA,TGTGCCAGCCGGGTCGGGGGTCGCACAGATACGCAGTATTTT,CASRVGGRTDTQYF
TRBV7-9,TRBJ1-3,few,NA,TGTGCCAGCAGACACAGCGTCTCAGGAAACACCTTATATTTT,CASRHSVSGNTLYF
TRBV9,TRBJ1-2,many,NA,TGTGCCAGCAGCCCTGACGGATCTAACTATGGCTACACCTTC,CASSPDGSNYGYTF
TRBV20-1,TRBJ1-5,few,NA,TGCAGTGCCGACAGGCTAGATCAGCCCCAGCATTTT,CSADRLDQPQHF
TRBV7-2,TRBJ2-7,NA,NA,TGTGCCAGCAGCTTAAGATCCTACGAGAGCTACGAGCAGTACTTC,CASSLRSYESYEQYF
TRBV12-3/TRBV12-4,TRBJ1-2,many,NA,TGTGCCACTGGTCGGGCAGGGCAAATCTATGGCTACACCTTC,CATGRAGQIYGYTF
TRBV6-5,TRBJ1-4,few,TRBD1,TGTGCCAGCAGTTGGGGACAGGGGGCGCGAGCTGAAAAACTGTTTTTT,CASSWGQGARAEKLFF
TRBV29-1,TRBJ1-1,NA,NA,TGCAGCGTTGTAGGCAGGCTGAACACTGAAGCTTTCTTT,CSVVGRLNTEAFF
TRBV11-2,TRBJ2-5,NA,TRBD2,TGTGCCAGCAGTGGGGCCGGGACTAGCGGGAGGTGGGGCGAGACCCAGTACTTC,CASSGAGTSGRWGETQYF
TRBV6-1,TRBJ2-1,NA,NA,TGTGCCAGCAGCCCAGAATTCGGGCCTCGTCGTCGGTTCTTC,CASSPEFGPRRRFF